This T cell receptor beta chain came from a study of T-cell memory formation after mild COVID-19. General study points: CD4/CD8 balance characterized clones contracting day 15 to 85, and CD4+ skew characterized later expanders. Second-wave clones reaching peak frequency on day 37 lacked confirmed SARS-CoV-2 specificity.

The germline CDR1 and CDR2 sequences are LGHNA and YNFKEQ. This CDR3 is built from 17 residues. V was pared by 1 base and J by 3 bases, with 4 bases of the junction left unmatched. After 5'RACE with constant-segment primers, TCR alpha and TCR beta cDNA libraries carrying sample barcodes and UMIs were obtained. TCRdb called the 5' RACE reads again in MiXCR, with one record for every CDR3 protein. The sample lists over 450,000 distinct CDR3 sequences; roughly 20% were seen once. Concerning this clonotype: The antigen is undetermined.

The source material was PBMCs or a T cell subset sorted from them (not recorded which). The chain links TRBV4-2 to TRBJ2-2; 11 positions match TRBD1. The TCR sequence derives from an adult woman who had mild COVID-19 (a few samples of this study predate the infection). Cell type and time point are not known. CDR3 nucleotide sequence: TGTGCCAGCAGCCAAGGGACAGGGGGCACGTACACCGGGGAGCTGTTTTTT. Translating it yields CASSQGTGGTYTGELFF.